This T cell receptor beta chain was found in a study of shared T cell receptors in the human thymus. The repertoire was sequenced with immunoSEQ multiplex PCR; TCRdb's copy has only in-frame clones and lacks some. The sample records 550,000 to 800,000 clones, around 85% being singletons. V lost 6 bases to trimming and J lost 5 bases, with 15 bases between them. The CDR3 is 14 residues long. Germline assignment: CDR1 SGHTA and CDR2 FQGNSA. These same records also appear under a second study, on human thymus T cells.

Sequencing input: thymocytes. The rearrangement uses TRBV7-2 and TRBJ2-3; D ambiguous. This TCR derives from a girl in the first two years of life with a congenital heart defect. DNA of the CDR3: TGTGCCAGCAGGCTATCCCTTCGTGGAGATACGCAGTATTTT. This sequence encodes CASRLSLRGDTQYF.